This T cell receptor beta chain was observed in a study of Tregs in tolerant kidney transplant recipients. Study-level results: Antigen-driven expansion was suggested because donor-specific Tregs expanded more than all Tregs in tolerant patients. No direct test of biological reproducibility was done here.

Unstimulated Tregs (CD4+CD25+CD127-) and CD4+CD25- non-Tregs were sorted from PBMCs. The CDR3 is 17 amino acids. Assay used: immunoSEQ multiplex PCR; TCRdb lists only in-frame clones, some missing. This sample has roughly 80,000 clones, with approximately 98% found just once. With respect to this clone: Its target is not known.

This chain links TRBV21-1 with TRBJ2-1; TRBD2 reflects the table's D call only, with no check against the DNA. TRBV21-1 is assigned pseudogene status. This specimen was CD4+ T cells from blood, taken before the transplant. The receptor was isolated from a human donor who received a combined kidney and bone marrow transplant. CDR3 region: CASSKAGLLGSYNEQFF. The CDR3, as DNA: TGTGCCAGCAGCAAAGCGGGACTCCTTGGCTCCTACAATGAGCAGTTCTTC.